This T cell receptor (beta chain) was found in a study of blood T cell repertoires in COVID-19. Only in-frame clones appear in the TCRdb table, and some are missing; sequencing was by immunoSEQ multiplex PCR. The sample lists 50,000 to 75,000 clones, roughly 90% seen once, with 20% to 25% in the top ten. V gave up 3 bases and J gave up 1 base, with 12 bases separating them. Germline CDR1 reads SNHLY; CDR2 reads FYNNEI. CDR3 length: 15 residues. The V and J genes are TRBV2 and TRBJ1-1, with a possible D match to TRBD1 (5 bases). The sample comprised peripheral blood. This TCR was recovered from a woman in her 50s with active or convalescent COVID-19. In DNA form, the CDR3 reads TGTGCCAGCAGTGATGGTCGGGGGGAGAACACTGAAGCTTTCTTT. It yields the protein CASSDGRGENTEAFF.